The 20 T cell receptor beta chains below all came from one sample that was sequenced in a study of shared clonotypes between healthy human individuals. Method: immunoSEQ multiplex PCR; TCRdb's copy keeps in-frame clones and lacks some. The sample includes over 850,000 clones, around 82% of them seen just once. The sequenced sample was memory CD4+ T cells from PBMCs. This sample's subset: CD45RA-negative fraction. Receptors were obtained from a man between 18 and 29 years old in good health. Some clones in this sample may be carry-over from other donors' samples.

The chain joins TRBV6-5 to TRBJ1-5; D is unresolved. Per germline, CDR1 MNHEY and CDR2 SVGAGI. The CDR3 sequence is 13 residues long. V was cut by 4 bases and J by 3 bases, with 7 bases left in between. The CDR3 spells CASSLDFNQPQHF. In nucleotides, the CDR3 is TGTGCCAGCAGTTTGGACTTCAATCAGCCCCAGCATTTT.

The rearrangement joins TRBV28 to TRBJ2-7, with 10 bases lining up with TRBD2. This CDR3 is built from 14 residues. Germline V gives CDR1 MDHEN, CDR2 SYDVKM. V gave up 2 bases and J gave up 6 bases; unmatched junction bases: 4. The DNA of the CDR3 is TGTGCCAGCAGTTTAGAACTAGCGGGACGCGAGCAGTACTTC. Protein: CASSLELAGREQYF.

The chain uses TRBV5-1 and TRBJ2-1, with 7 bases matching TRBD2. The germline V gene encodes CDR1 SGHRS and CDR2 YFSETQ. V shed 7 bases, J shed 0 bases, and the junction held 1 base outside the gene matches. The length of the CDR3 is 13 residues. The CDR3 coding sequence is TGCGCCAGCGGGAGGGGCTCCTACAATGAGCAGTTCTTC. Encoded protein: CASGRGSYNEQFF.

The V call is TRBV7-2, the J call TRBJ1-5, with a tentative D call TRBD1 (5 bases). The ends were cut back, 7 bases at V and 9 bases at J, with 28 bases in the middle. This CDR3 has 17 amino acids. CDR1 SGHTA and CDR2 FQGNSA come from the germline V gene. The CDR3 DNA reads TGTGCCAGCACTCCCATTCCCGGGACGGTCGGTGTGGGGCCCCAGCATTTT. Translation: CASTPIPGTVGVGPQHF.

The chain couples TRBV7-9 to TRBJ2-7, with D possibly TRBD2 on 6 matching bases. The CDR3 extends over 14 amino acids. Germline CDR1 SEHNR, CDR2 FQNEAQ (reference sequence). Trimming took off 6 bases at V and 3 bases at J, with 15 bases between the two ends. The CDR3 spells CASSDARGLYEQYF. The CDR3 DNA follows: TGTGCCAGCAGTGACGCCCGGGGACTCTACGAGCAGTACTTC.

V gene TRBV11-2 combines with J gene TRBJ1-5; D gene ambiguous. V lost 5 bases and J 4 bases, leaving 9 bases between the germline ends. Germline loops: CDR1 SGHAT, CDR2 FQNNGV. The CDR3 is 13 amino acids. CDR3 in amino acids: CASSHERNQPQHF. CDR3 nucleotides: TGTGCCAGCAGCCACGAAAGAAATCAGCCCCAGCATTTT.

The rearrangement joins TRBV7-9 to TRBJ1-4, with a tentative D call TRBD1 (5 bases). V dropped 4 bases and J dropped 2 bases, with 14 bases sitting between them. CDR1 and CDR2 (germline): SEHNR, FQNEAQ (reference sequence). There are 16 residues in the CDR3. This CDR3 reads CASSSISRGTNEKLFF. The CDR3 nucleotides are TGTGCCAGCAGCTCCATAAGTCGGGGGACTAATGAAAAACTGTTTTTT. Based on the CDR3 plus reference TRBV7-9 and TRBJ1-4, the full variable domain is DTGVSQNPRHKITKRGQNVTFRCDPISEHNRLYWYRQTLGQGPEFLTYFQNEAQLEKSRLLSDRFSAERPKGSFSTLEIQRTEQGDSAMYLCASSSISRGTNEKLFFGSGTQLSVL.

The chain has TRBV19 and TRBJ2-1; D call uncertain. The CDR3 sequence is 14 residues long. V was clipped by 3 bases and J by 7 bases, with 13 bases between them. In germline, CDR1 is LNHDA, CDR2 SQIVND (reference sequence). CDR3 region: CASSISRFTNEQFF. The CDR3 nucleotides read TGTGCCAGTAGTATCTCTAGGTTTACGAATGAGCAGTTCTTC.

The chain carries TRBV28 and TRBJ2-7, with TRBD1 as a possible D gene (6 bases). The V and J ends lost 2 bases and 7 bases respectively, with 21 bases between them. Germline V CDR1 and CDR2: MDHEN, SYDVKM. The CDR3 is 16 residues long. CDR3 DNA: TGTGCCAGCAGTTTAACAGGGATTTTAGTGGTAGGTGAGCAGTACTTC. The encoded protein is CASSLTGILVVGEQYF.

The V and J genes are TRBV7-2 and TRBJ2-5, with a possible D match to TRBD1 (6 bases). Trimming shortened V by 5 bases and J by 5 bases, and 15 bases separated the two germline ends. CDR1 is SGHTA and CDR2 is FQGNSA in the germline V gene. The CDR3 covers 14 residues. The CDR3 sequence is CASSNQGGWETQYF. The CDR3 nucleotides are TGTGCCAGCAGCAACCAAGGGGGATGGGAGACCCAGTACTTC.

This sequence joins TRBV5-6 and TRBJ2-1; 11 bases are a match to TRBD2. The CDR3 contains 17 residues. CDR1 is SGHDT and CDR2 is YYEEEE in the germline V gene. V shed 1 base, J shed 10 bases, and the junction held 13 bases outside the gene matches. CDR3 nucleotides: TGTGCCAGCAGCTTGTTGGGGCGAGGACTAGCGGGCCAAGAGCAGTTCTTC. This gives the protein CASSLLGRGLAGQEQFF.

The chain couples TRBV9 to TRBJ1-5; D is possibly TRBD1 (6 bases). Trimming pared 3 bases from V and 10 bases from J, leaving 17 bases between. The CDR3 has 14 residues. Germline V CDR1 and CDR2: SGDLS, YYNGEE. CDR3 nucleotides: TGTGCCAGCAGCGCAACTAACCTACAGGGTCCCCAGCATTTT. Protein product: CASSATNLQGPQHF.

In nucleotides, the CDR3 is TGTGCCAGCAGCCTCACTAGCGGGAAGGGCAATGAGCAGTTCTTC. This codes for CASSLTSGKGNEQFF. V and J are TRBV5-4 and TRBJ2-1; TRBD2 aligns across 10 bases. There are 15 residues in the CDR3. Trimming took 4 bases from V and 6 from J; bases not matched to a gene: 7. Germline V gene data show CDR1 as SGHNT and CDR2 as YYREEE (reference sequence). The full variable domain, completed using reference TRBV5-4 and TRBJ2-1, is ETGVTQSPTHLIKTRGQQVTLRCSSQSGHNTVSWYQQALGQGPQFIFQYYREEENGRGNFPPRFSGLQFPNYSSELNVNALELDDSALYLCASSLTSGKGNEQFFGPGTRLTVL.

This clone occurred once. The chain recombines TRBV18 with TRBJ1-5; D call uncertain. Per germline, CDR1 KGHSH and CDR2 LQKENI. The CDR3 contains 15 residues. Trimming stripped 3 bases from V and 0 bases from J, with 9 bases between. The CDR3 DNA follows: TGTGCCAGCTCACCCGACACCAATAGCAATCAGCCCCAGCATTTT. It yields the protein CASSPDTNSNQPQHF.

V gene TRBV2 combines with J gene TRBJ2-6; weak D call: TRBD1 (6 bases). Trimming shortened V by 8 bases and J by 0 bases, and 20 bases separated the two germline ends. Germline V gene data show CDR1 as SNHLY and CDR2 as FYNNEI. The CDR3 sequence is 18 residues long. The DNA for the CDR3 is TGTGCCAGCCCTGGTAGCGCAGGGACAACCTCTGGGGCCAACGTCCTGACTTTC. Its translation: CASPGSAGTTSGANVLTF.

The CDR3 DNA is TGCGCCAGCAGCCGAATGACTAGCGGGGATATAACCGGGGAGCTGTTTTTT. Protein product: CASSRMTSGDITGELFF. V usage is TRBV5-1 and J usage is TRBJ2-2; 11 positions agree with TRBD2. The trim removed 4 bases at V and 5 bases at J, leaving 10 bases unmatched. Germline V CDR1 and CDR2: SGHRS, YFSETQ. This CDR3 has 17 amino acids.

This CDR3 is CASSTGVDTEAFF. In DNA form, the CDR3 reads TGTGCCAGCTCAACCGGGGTGGACACTGAAGCTTTCTTT. V and J are TRBV18 and TRBJ1-1; no clear D. Germline CDR1 reads KGHSH; CDR2 reads LQKENI. The CDR3 runs 13 residues. V was shortened by 5 bases and J by 3 bases, with 10 bases between the two germline ends.

The CDR3 coding sequence is TGTGCCAGCAGCCACCCCGAGGGAGGGCACGGATCCGGGGAGCTGTTTTTT. Amino acid sequence: CASSHPEGGHGSGELFF. The J gene is TRBJ2-2, the V gene TRBV11-1; TRBD2 matches 7 bases. CDR3 length equals 17 residues. The germline V gene encodes CDR1 SGHAT and CDR2 FQDESV (reference sequence). The junction had 15 bases not matched to a gene; V was cut back by 5 bases and J by 6 bases. The whole variable domain, filled in from reference TRBV11-1 and TRBJ2-2, reads EAEVAQSPRYKITEKSQAVAFWCDPISGHATLYWYRQILGQGPELLVQFQDESVVDDSQLPKDRFSAERLKGVDSTLKIQPAELGDSAMYLCASSHPEGGHGSGELFFGEGSRLTVL.

This clone was seen more than once but under ten times. V and J are TRBV30 and TRBJ1-1; D call uncertain. V gave up 4 bases and J gave up 1 base, with 10 bases separating them. The CDR3 spans 13 residues. Per the germline V gene, CDR1 is GTSNPN and CDR2 is SVGIG (reference sequence). This chain's CDR3 is CAWTRWGNTEAFF. CDR3 nucleotide sequence: TGTGCCTGGACTAGGTGGGGGAACACTGAAGCTTTCTTT.

The chain joins TRBV5-8 to TRBJ1-4, with 11 positions matching TRBD1. The CDR3 loop spans 17 amino acids. Germline V CDR1 and CDR2: SGHTS, YDEGEE. V lost 4 bases and J lost 0; bases outside the gene matches: 5. The CDR3 nucleotides read TGTGCCAGCAGCGCCGGACAGGGGGCGACAACTAATGAAAAACTGTTTTTT. The encoded protein is CASSAGQGATTNEKLFF. Combining the CDR3 with reference TRBV5-8 and TRBJ1-4 gives the whole variable domain EAGVTQSPTHLIKTRGQQATLRCSPISGHTSVYWYQQALGLGLQFLLWYDEGEERNRGNFPPRFSGRQFPNYSSELNVNALELEDSALYLCASSAGQGATTNEKLFFGSGTQLSVL.